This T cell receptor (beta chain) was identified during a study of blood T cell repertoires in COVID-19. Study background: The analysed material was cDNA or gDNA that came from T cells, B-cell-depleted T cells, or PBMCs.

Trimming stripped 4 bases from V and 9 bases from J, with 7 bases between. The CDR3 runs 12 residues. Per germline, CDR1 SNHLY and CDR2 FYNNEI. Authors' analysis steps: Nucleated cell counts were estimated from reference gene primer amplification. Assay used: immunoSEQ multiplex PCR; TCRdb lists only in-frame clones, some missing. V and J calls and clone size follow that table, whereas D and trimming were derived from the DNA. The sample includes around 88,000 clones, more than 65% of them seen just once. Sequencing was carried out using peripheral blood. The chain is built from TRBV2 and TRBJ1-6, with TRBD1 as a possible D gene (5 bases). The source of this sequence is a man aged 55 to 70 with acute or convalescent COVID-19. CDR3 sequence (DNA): TGTGCCAGCAGTGCAGGGTCTTCACCCCTCCACTTT. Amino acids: CASSAGSSPLHF.